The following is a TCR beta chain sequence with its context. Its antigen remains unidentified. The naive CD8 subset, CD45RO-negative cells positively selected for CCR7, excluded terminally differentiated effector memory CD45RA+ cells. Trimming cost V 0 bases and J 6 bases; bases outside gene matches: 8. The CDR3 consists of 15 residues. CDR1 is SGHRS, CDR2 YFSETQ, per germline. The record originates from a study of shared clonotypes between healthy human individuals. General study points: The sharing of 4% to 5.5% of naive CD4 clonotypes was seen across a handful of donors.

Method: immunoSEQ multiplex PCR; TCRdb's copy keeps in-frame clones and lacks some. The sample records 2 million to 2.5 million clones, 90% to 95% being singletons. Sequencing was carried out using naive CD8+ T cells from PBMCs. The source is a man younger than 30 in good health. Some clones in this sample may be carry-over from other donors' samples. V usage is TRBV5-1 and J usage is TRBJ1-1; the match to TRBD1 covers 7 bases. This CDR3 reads CASSLGQGLSPEAFF. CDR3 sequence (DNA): TGCGCCAGCAGCTTGGGACAGGGCCTTTCTCCTGAAGCTTTCTTT.